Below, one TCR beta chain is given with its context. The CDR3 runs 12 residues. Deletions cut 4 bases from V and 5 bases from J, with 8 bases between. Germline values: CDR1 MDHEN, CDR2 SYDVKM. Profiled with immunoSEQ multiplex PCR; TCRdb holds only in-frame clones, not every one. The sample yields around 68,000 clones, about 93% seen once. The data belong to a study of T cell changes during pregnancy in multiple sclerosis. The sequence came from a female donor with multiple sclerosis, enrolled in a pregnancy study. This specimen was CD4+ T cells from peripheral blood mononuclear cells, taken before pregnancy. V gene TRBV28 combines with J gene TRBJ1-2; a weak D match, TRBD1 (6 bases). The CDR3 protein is CASSSGDYGYTF. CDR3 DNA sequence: TGTGCCAGCAGTTCAGGGGATTATGGCTACACCTTC.